Listed below are T cell receptor beta chains from one sample, sequenced in a study of T cell clones after liver transplantation. The data were produced by immunoSEQ multiplex PCR, yet TCRdb's version contains in-frame clones alone and is incomplete. The sample lists about 120,000 clones; just over 90% were seen once. Specimen: CD4+ T cells from blood, collected 12 months after liver transplant. The receptors were gathered from a human patient who received a liver transplant. Some of the T cells might come from the graft donor. CDR3s include the opening cysteine and the closing phenylalanine or tryptophan. The D gene is left open where the match is weak. Expanded clones get a size class; other rows say once, few or many, or leave the size out.

j_gene: TRBJ2-7; v_gene: TRBV10-1; d_gene: NA; abundance: NA; CDR3aa: CASSEVPAPYEQYF; CDR3nt: TGCGCCAGCAGTGAGGTGCCTGCCCCCTACGAGCAGTACTTC
j_gene: TRBJ2-7; v_gene: TRBV28; d_gene: NA; abundance: NA; CDR3aa: CASSPRTWPSYEQYF; CDR3nt: TGTGCCAGCAGCCCTCGGACATGGCCCTCCTACGAGCAGTACTTC
j_gene: TRBJ2-4; v_gene: TRBV5-1; d_gene: TRBD2; abundance: NA; CDR3aa: CASSLGTSGRADIQYF; CDR3nt: TGCGCCAGCAGCTTGGGGACTAGCGGGAGGGCGGACATTCAGTACTTC
j_gene: TRBJ2-5; v_gene: TRBV5-1; d_gene: NA; abundance: NA; CDR3aa: CASYDSQETQYF; CDR3nt: TGCGCCAGCTACGACAGCCAAGAGACCCAGTACTTC
j_gene: TRBJ2-7; v_gene: TRBV28; d_gene: TRBD1; abundance: NA; CDR3aa: CASRRGTGSYEQYF; CDR3nt: TGTGCCAGCAGGAGAGGGACAGGGTCCTACGAGCAGTACTTC
j_gene: TRBJ2-4; v_gene: TRBV7-9; d_gene: TRBD1; abundance: NA; CDR3aa: CASSSGTVKNIQYF; CDR3nt: TGTGCCAGCAGCTCCGGGACAGTTAAAAACATTCAGTACTTC
j_gene: TRBJ2-4; v_gene: TRBV7-6; d_gene: NA; abundance: NA; CDR3aa: CASSLRGPSTLAKNIQYF; CDR3nt: TGTGCCAGCAGCTTGAGGGGTCCGAGTACTCTAGCCAAAAACATTCAGTACTTC
j_gene: TRBJ2-1; v_gene: TRBV5-1; d_gene: NA; abundance: NA; CDR3aa: CASSPDSGRSEQFF; CDR3nt: TGCGCCAGCAGCCCGGACAGCGGACGTAGTGAGCAGTTCTTC
j_gene: TRBJ1-2; v_gene: TRBV28; d_gene: NA; abundance: NA; CDR3aa: CASLRLEGANYGYTF; CDR3nt: TGTGCCAGTTTGCGGTTGGAGGGCGCTAACTATGGCTACACCTTC
j_gene: TRBJ2-1; v_gene: TRBV4-2; d_gene: NA; abundance: few; CDR3aa: CASSQEETSSYNEQFF; CDR3nt: TGTGCCAGCAGCCAAGAAGAGACTTCCTCCTACAATGAGCAGTTCTTC
j_gene: TRBJ1-1; v_gene: TRBV4-1; d_gene: NA; abundance: NA; CDR3aa: CASSQPLRGDGNTEAFF; CDR3nt: TGCGCCAGCAGCCAACCACTTAGAGGGGATGGGAACACTGAAGCTTTCTTT
j_gene: TRBJ2-5; v_gene: TRBV18; d_gene: NA; abundance: NA; CDR3aa: CASSPPSTAQETQYF; CDR3nt: TGTGCCAGCTCACCACCGAGCACGGCTCAAGAGACCCAGTACTTC
j_gene: TRBJ2-7; v_gene: TRBV11-3; d_gene: NA; abundance: NA; CDR3aa: CASSLMGSLTFEQYF; CDR3nt: TGTGCCAGCAGCTTAATGGGCAGCCTGACTTTCGAGCAGTACTTC
j_gene: TRBJ1-2; v_gene: TRBV14; d_gene: NA; abundance: NA; CDR3aa: CASSQVGVYGYTF; CDR3nt: TGTGCCAGCAGCCAAGTCGGTGTCTATGGCTACACCTTC
j_gene: TRBJ2-6; v_gene: TRBV11-1; d_gene: NA; abundance: NA; CDR3aa: CASSFTGSKDVLTF; CDR3nt: TGTGCCAGCAGCTTTACAGGGAGTAAAGACGTCCTGACTTTC
j_gene: TRBJ2-3; v_gene: TRBV7-2; d_gene: TRBD2; abundance: NA; CDR3aa: CASSPRLAGAPGTDTQYF; CDR3nt: TGTGCCAGCAGCCCGAGACTAGCGGGAGCTCCGGGCACAGATACGCAGTATTTT
j_gene: TRBJ1-1; v_gene: TRBV4-1; d_gene: NA; abundance: NA; CDR3aa: CASSQNPGATEAFF; CDR3nt: TGCGCCAGCAGCCAGAACCCCGGCGCAACTGAAGCTTTCTTT
j_gene: TRBJ2-7; v_gene: TRBV4-2; d_gene: TRBD2; abundance: NA; CDR3aa: CASSQGASGAYEQYF; CDR3nt: TGTGCCAGCAGCCAAGGAGCTAGCGGGGCCTACGAGCAGTACTTC
j_gene: TRBJ1-5; v_gene: TRBV6-5; d_gene: TRBD1; abundance: NA; CDR3aa: CASSSGTGNQPQHF; CDR3nt: TGTGCCAGCAGTTCTGGGACAGGGAATCAGCCCCAGCATTTT
j_gene: TRBJ2-6; v_gene: TRBV27; d_gene: NA; abundance: NA; CDR3aa: CASTSNVLTF; CDR3nt: TGTGCCAGCACCTCCAACGTCCTGACTTTC
j_gene: TRBJ1-2; v_gene: TRBV5-8; d_gene: NA; abundance: NA; CDR3aa: CASSLVGYTF; CDR3nt: TGTGCCAGCAGCTTAGTTGGCTACACCTTC
j_gene: TRBJ2-7; v_gene: TRBV7-2; d_gene: NA; abundance: NA; CDR3aa: CASSNRVGNSYEQYF; CDR3nt: TGTGCCAGCAGCAACAGAGTCGGTAACTCCTACGAGCAGTACTTC
j_gene: TRBJ2-1; v_gene: TRBV30; d_gene: NA; abundance: NA; CDR3aa: CAWRPPVRDEQFF; CDR3nt: TGTGCCTGGAGGCCCCCCGTTCGCGATGAGCAGTTCTTC
j_gene: TRBJ1-2; v_gene: TRBV27; d_gene: NA; abundance: NA; CDR3aa: CASSLKGIPSGYTF; CDR3nt: TGTGCCAGCAGTTTGAAGGGGATACCAAGCGGCTACACCTTC
j_gene: TRBJ2-7; v_gene: TRBV18; d_gene: TRBD2; abundance: NA; CDR3aa: CASSPTSGSNEQYF; CDR3nt: TGTGCCAGCTCACCGACTAGCGGGAGTAACGAGCAGTACTTC
j_gene: TRBJ2-1; v_gene: TRBV7-3; d_gene: TRBD2; abundance: NA; CDR3aa: CASSLKTSGVQFF; CDR3nt: TGTGCCAGCAGCTTAAAGACTAGCGGGGTGCAGTTCTTC
j_gene: TRBJ2-5; v_gene: TRBV19; d_gene: TRBD1; abundance: NA; CDR3aa: CASSITGQQETQYF; CDR3nt: TGTGCCAGTAGTATAACGGGACAGCAAGAGACCCAGTACTTC
j_gene: TRBJ1-5; v_gene: TRBV19; d_gene: TRBD1; abundance: NA; CDR3aa: CASTPRQGALGQPQHF; CDR3nt: TGTGCCAGTACCCCCCGTCAGGGGGCCTTGGGTCAGCCCCAGCATTTT
j_gene: TRBJ2-5; v_gene: TRBV9; d_gene: NA; abundance: once; CDR3aa: CASSVGLGAETQYF; CDR3nt: TGTGCCAGCAGCGTAGGGTTGGGGGCAGAGACCCAGTACTTC
j_gene: TRBJ2-7; v_gene: TRBV11-1; d_gene: TRBD1; abundance: NA; CDR3aa: CASSLAPGQGYEQYF; CDR3nt: TGTGCCAGCAGCTTAGCTCCGGGACAGGGGTACGAGCAGTACTTC
j_gene: TRBJ2-7; v_gene: TRBV11-2; d_gene: TRBD1; abundance: few; CDR3aa: CASGPYGTGYGEQYF; CDR3nt: TGTGCCAGCGGCCCCTATGGGACAGGGTATGGCGAGCAGTACTTC
j_gene: TRBJ2-1; v_gene: TRBV30; d_gene: NA; abundance: NA; CDR3aa: CAWSAASYHNEQFF; CDR3nt: TGTGCCTGGAGTGCAGCCTCCTATCACAATGAGCAGTTCTTC
j_gene: TRBJ2-7; v_gene: TRBV7-2; d_gene: NA; abundance: NA; CDR3aa: CASSLAVGARYEQYF; CDR3nt: TGTGCCAGCAGCTTAGCGGTGGGAGCAAGGTACGAGCAGTACTTC
j_gene: TRBJ2-7; v_gene: TRBV6-6; d_gene: NA; abundance: NA; CDR3aa: CATASHSGPYEQYF; CDR3nt: TGTGCCACCGCAAGTCACTCGGGCCCCTACGAGCAGTACTTC
j_gene: TRBJ2-2; v_gene: TRBV7-2; d_gene: TRBD2; abundance: NA; CDR3aa: CASSSLGLAGVRGELFF; CDR3nt: TGTGCCAGCAGCTCCCTCGGGCTAGCGGGCGTGCGCGGGGAGCTGTTTTTT
j_gene: TRBJ2-1; v_gene: TRBV6-1; d_gene: TRBD2; abundance: NA; CDR3aa: CASSEEGLAAYNEQFF; CDR3nt: TGTGCCAGCAGTGAGGAGGGACTAGCGGCTTACAATGAGCAGTTCTTC
j_gene: TRBJ2-4; v_gene: TRBV15; d_gene: NA; abundance: NA; CDR3aa: CATSSNSQGIAKNIQYF; CDR3nt: TGTGCCACCAGCAGCAACTCCCAAGGTATAGCCAAAAACATTCAGTACTTC
j_gene: TRBJ2-1; v_gene: TRBV7-2; d_gene: TRBD2; abundance: NA; CDR3aa: CATTPSGRINEQFF; CDR3nt: TGTGCCACCACCCCTAGCGGGAGAATAAATGAGCAGTTCTTC
j_gene: TRBJ1-1; v_gene: TRBV2; d_gene: NA; abundance: NA; CDR3aa: CASSVEADNTEAFF; CDR3nt: TGTGCCAGCAGTGTGGAGGCAGATAACACTGAAGCTTTCTTT
j_gene: TRBJ1-5; v_gene: TRBV6-1; d_gene: TRBD1; abundance: NA; CDR3aa: CASIGQGYQPQHF; CDR3nt: TGTGCCAGCATAGGACAGGGATATCAGCCCCAGCATTTT
j_gene: TRBJ1-5; v_gene: TRBV6-1; d_gene: TRBD1; abundance: NA; CDR3aa: CASTKDRVNQPQHF; CDR3nt: TGTGCCAGCACAAAAGACAGGGTCAATCAGCCCCAGCATTTT
j_gene: TRBJ1-5; v_gene: TRBV30; d_gene: NA; abundance: NA; CDR3aa: CAWRSRSGLNQPQHF; CDR3nt: TGTGCCTGGAGATCCAGGTCGGGGCTTAATCAGCCCCAGCATTTT
j_gene: TRBJ2-7; v_gene: TRBV5-4; d_gene: NA; abundance: NA; CDR3aa: CASSPRQAPGYEQYF; CDR3nt: TGTGCCAGCAGCCCCCGACAGGCCCCAGGATACGAGCAGTACTTC
j_gene: TRBJ2-7; v_gene: TRBV19; d_gene: TRBD2; abundance: NA; CDR3aa: CASSIAPPTSGTYYEQYF; CDR3nt: TGTGCCAGTAGTATAGCCCCCCCGACTAGCGGGACCTACTACGAGCAGTACTTC